A single sample is the source of the 15 T cell receptor beta chains below, sequenced in a study of blood T cell repertoires in COVID-19. Clones were sequenced by immunoSEQ multiplex PCR, and TCRdb holds only the in-frame ones, with some missing. The repertoire holds 90,000 to 120,000 clones, less than 90% seen once, with roughly 4.6% in the top ten. The sequencing sample was made of peripheral blood. These receptors originate from a human donor in a cohort sampled during active COVID-19.

This clone was detected a few times. The V gene is TRBV18, the J gene TRBJ1-2, with a weak D call TRBD1 (6 bases). The CDR3 spans 13 residues. Germline assignment: CDR1 KGHSH and CDR2 LQKENI. Deletions cut 3 bases from V and 4 bases from J, with 9 bases between. The CDR3 sequence: CASSPTDSYGYTF. CDR3 DNA: TGTGCCAGCTCACCGACGGACAGCTATGGCTACACCTTC.

This chain links TRBV20-1 with TRBJ2-7, with D possibly being TRBD1 (6 bases). Germline CDR1 reads DFQATT; CDR2 reads SNEGSKA (reference sequence). Trimming pared 5 bases from V and 6 bases from J, leaving 11 bases between. This CDR3 is 11 amino acids long. CDR3 DNA: TGCAGTGCTGTCAGGGGAGCCGAGCAGTACTTC. This encodes CSAVRGAEQYF.

V and J are TRBV19 and TRBJ2-3, with 8 bases that match TRBD1. The V and J ends lost 4 bases and 0 bases, in that order; junction bases with no gene match: 3. From germline, CDR1 is LNHDA and CDR2 SQIVND (reference sequence). CDR3 length: 15 amino acids. The CDR3 reads CASSNTGGSTDTQYF. CDR3 DNA: TGTGCCAGTAGTAACACAGGGGGGAGCACAGATACGCAGTATTTT.

This clone was recorded a few times. The chain carries TRBV7-2 and TRBJ1-1; tentative D call: TRBD1 (5 bases). The germline V gene has CDR1 SGHTA and CDR2 FQGNSA. Trimming stripped 5 bases from V and 0 bases from J, with 16 bases between. This CDR3 is 16 amino acids long. CDR3 sequence reads: CASSIRPTGLNTEAFF. CDR3 coding DNA: TGTGCCAGCAGCATACGCCCTACAGGTTTGAACACTGAAGCTTTCTTT. The whole variable domain, remainder taken from reference TRBV7-2 and TRBJ1-1, is GAGVSQSPSNKVTEKGKDVELRCDPISGHTALYWYRQSLGQGLEFLIYFQGNSAPDKSGLPSDRFSAERTGGSVSTLTIQRTQQEDSAVYLCASSIRPTGLNTEAFFGQGTRLTVV.

The chain is built from TRBV3-1 (or the pseudogene TRBV3-2) and TRBJ1-2, with unresolved D. Germline-derived CDR1 and CDR2 are LGHDT and YNNKEL (reference sequence). With 0 bases removed from V and 4 bases from J, the gap between germline ends came to 15 bases. This CDR3 is built from 16 residues. CDR3 DNA sequence: TGTGCCAGCAGCCAAGATCTAGTGCCACTCGGCTATGGCTACACCTTC. Its protein product is CASSQDLVPLGYGYTF.

J is TRBJ2-4 and V is TRBV12-5; 14 bases are a match to TRBD2. Germline V gene lookup returns CDR1 LGHNT and CDR2 FRNRAP. The length of the CDR3 is 17 residues. V trimming: 6 bases; J trimming: 8 bases; junction bases outside the gene matches: 12. In DNA form, the CDR3 reads TGTGCTAGTGGCTTCCGGGGACTAGCGGGAGCAGATGACATTCAGTACTTC. Residues: CASGFRGLAGADDIQYF.

The V and J genes are TRBV6-2 or TRBV6-3 and TRBJ1-2, with TRBD1 matching over 9 bases. The ends lost 0 bases at V and 1 base at J; junction bases unmatched: 0. Germline values: CDR1 MNHEY, CDR2 SVGEGT. This CDR3 is built from 15 residues. The CDR3 here is CASSYSDRGNYGYTF. CDR3 nucleotide sequence: TGTGCCAGCAGTTACTCGGACAGGGGTAACTATGGCTACACCTTC.

V gene TRBV10-3 combines with J gene TRBJ2-5; weak D call: TRBD2 (7 bases). Germline V lookup: CDR1 ENHRY, CDR2 SYGVKD. CDR3 size: 13 residues. V shed 8 bases and J shed 3 bases, with 13 bases lying between them. The CDR3 region has the DNA TGTGCCATCGCTCGGGGGGCAGAAGAGACCCAGTACTTC. Protein: CAIARGAEETQYF.

The V and J genes are TRBV7-9 and TRBJ1-1; D possibly corresponds to TRBD1 (5 bases). Germline-derived CDR1 and CDR2 are SEHNR and FQNEAQ (reference sequence). The CDR3 consists of 14 residues. Trimming took off 1 base at V and 7 bases at J, with 13 bases between the two ends. The CDR3 region is CASSLEVTALEAFF. CDR3 DNA: TGTGCCAGCAGCTTAGAAGTGACAGCCCTTGAAGCTTTCTTT. Looking up the rest from reference TRBV7-9 and TRBJ1-1 gives the full variable domain: DTGVSQNPRHKITKRGQNVTFRCDPISEHNRLYWYRQTLGQGPEFLTYFQNEAQLEKSRLLSDRFSAERPKGSFSTLEIQRTEQGDSAMYLCASSLEVTALEAFFGQGTRLTVV.

The rearrangement links TRBV27 to TRBJ1-2, with 9 bases lining up with TRBD1. The germline CDR1 and CDR2 sequences are MNHEY and SMNVEV (reference sequence). There are 13 residues in the CDR3. The V segment lost 6 bases and the J segment 7 bases; nucleotides outside the gene matches: 6. CDR3 sequence (DNA): TGTGCCAGCAGCCCGATGACAGGGGGTGGCTACACCTTC. It encodes CASSPMTGGGYTF.

This rearrangement joins TRBV10-3 to TRBJ2-1; 9 bases agree with TRBD1. V lost 0 bases and J lost 4; bases outside the gene matches: 1. Looked up from germline, CDR1 is ENHRY and CDR2 is SYGVKD. The CDR3 sequence is 15 residues long. This CDR3 reads CAISESGTGYNEQFF. CDR3 coding DNA: TGTGCCATCAGTGAGTCCGGGACAGGGTACAATGAGCAGTTCTTC.

The V call is TRBV5-8, the J call TRBJ1-1, with D possibly matching TRBD1 (6 bases). The CDR3 is made up of 15 amino acids. Germline V gene data show CDR1 as SGHTS and CDR2 as YDEGEE. The germline V and J ends were trimmed by 4 bases and 5 bases, with 18 bases remaining between them. CDR3 sequence (DNA): TGTGCCAGCAGCCCACGGCCCTTGGGGACAACTGAAGCTTTCTTT. This gives the protein CASSPRPLGTTEAFF.

The rearrangement uses TRBV6-1 and TRBJ2-4, with unresolved D. V was shortened by 1 base and J by 2 bases, with 9 bases between the two germline ends. The CDR3 contains 15 residues. CDR1 MNHNS and CDR2 SASEGT come from the germline V gene. CDR3 DNA: TGTGCCAGCAGTGAAGGAGGTCTCTCCAAAAACATTCAGTACTTC. This encodes CASSEGGLSKNIQYF.

As for this clone: The sample contains more than one DNA sequence encoding this CDR3. The V call is TRBV30, the J call TRBJ2-1; 7 bases fit TRBD1. V was pared by 4 bases and J by 4 bases, with 7 bases of the junction left unmatched. The germline V gene has CDR1 GTSNPN and CDR2 SVGIG (reference sequence). There are 14 residues in the CDR3. For the CDR3, the DNA is TGTGCCTGGACGGTCGGGACAGAGTACAATGAGCAGTTCTTC. Protein product: CAWTVGTEYNEQFF. The whole variable domain, filled in from reference TRBV30 and TRBJ2-1, reads SQTIHQWPATLVQPVGSPLSLECTVEGTSNPNLYWYRQAAGRGLQLLFYSVGIGQISSEVPQNLSASRPQDRQFILSSKKLLLSDSGFYLCAWTVGTEYNEQFFGPGTRLTVL.

V and J are TRBV20-1 and TRBJ2-5; unclear D gene. The CDR3 runs to 10 residues. The germline V gene has CDR1 DFQATT and CDR2 SNEGSKA (reference sequence). The CDR3 DNA sequence: TGCAGCACCGGTGGTGAGACCCAGTACTTC. It yields the protein CSTGGETQYF.